This T cell receptor (beta chain) was found in a study of CD8 T cells in Susac syndrome. Germline-derived CDR1 and CDR2 are SQVTM and ANQGSEA. J gave up 6 bases and V 2 bases, and 6 bases lay outside the gene matches. The CDR3 has 14 residues. This clonotype has only a few counts. RNA was extracted with the RNeasy kit, and a quantity of about 0.5 to 1 ug was reverse transcribed using random hexamers. Amplification of TCR beta CDR3 used immunoSEQ multiplex PCR across 54 Vbeta and 13 Jbeta. TCRdb reprocessed the immunoSEQ multiplex PCR reads with MiXCR, giving one entry per CDR3 protein. The sample yields 130,000 or so distinct CDR3 sequences, roughly 94% seen once.

V is TRBV29-1 and J is TRBJ2-1; 8 nucleotides match TRBD2. This TCR was sampled from a human donor in good health. The sequencing input was CD4+ T cells from PBMCs. Written as DNA, the CDR3 is TGCAGCGTTGAACCAGTTACTAGCGGCAATGAGCAGTTCTTC. Translating it yields CSVEPVTSGNEQFF.